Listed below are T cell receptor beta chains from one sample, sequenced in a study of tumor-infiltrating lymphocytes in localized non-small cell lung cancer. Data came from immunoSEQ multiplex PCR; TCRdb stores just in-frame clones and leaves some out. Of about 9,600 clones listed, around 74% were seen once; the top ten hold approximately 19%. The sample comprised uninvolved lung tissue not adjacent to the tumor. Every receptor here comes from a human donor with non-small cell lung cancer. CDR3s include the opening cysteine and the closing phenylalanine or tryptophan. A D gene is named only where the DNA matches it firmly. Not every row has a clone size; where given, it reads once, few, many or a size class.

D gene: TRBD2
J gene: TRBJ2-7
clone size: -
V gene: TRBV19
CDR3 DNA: TGTGCCAGTAGCTGGACTAGCGGGGAATCCTACGAGCAGTACTTC
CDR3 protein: CASSWTSGESYEQYF

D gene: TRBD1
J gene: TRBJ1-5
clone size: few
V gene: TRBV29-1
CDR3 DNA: TGCAGCGTTGAAGGAGCACAGGGGCAGCCCCAGCATTTT
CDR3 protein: CSVEGAQGQPQHF

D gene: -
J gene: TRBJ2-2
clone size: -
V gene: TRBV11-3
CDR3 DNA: TGTGCCAGCAGCCTCCGATCCGGGGAGCTGTTTTTT
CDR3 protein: CASSLRSGELFF

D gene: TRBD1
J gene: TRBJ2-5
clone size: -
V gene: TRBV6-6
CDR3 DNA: TGTGCCAGCAGTTCCCCGACAGGGGAGAGGGAGACCCAGTACTTC
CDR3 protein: CASSSPTGERETQYF

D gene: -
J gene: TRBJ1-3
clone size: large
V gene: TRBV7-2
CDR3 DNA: TGTGCCAGCAGCTTAAGGGCCTCTGGAAACACCATATATTTT
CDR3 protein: CASSLRASGNTIYF

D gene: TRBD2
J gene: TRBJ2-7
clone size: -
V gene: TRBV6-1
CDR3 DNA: TGTGCCAGCAGTGCCATAGCGGGAGCGACTTACGAGCAGTACTTC
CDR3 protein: CASSAIAGATYEQYF

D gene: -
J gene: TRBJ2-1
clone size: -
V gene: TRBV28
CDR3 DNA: TGTGCCAGCAGCCCAATAGCGTTGAGCTCCTACAATGAGCAGTTCTTC
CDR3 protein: CASSPIALSSYNEQFF

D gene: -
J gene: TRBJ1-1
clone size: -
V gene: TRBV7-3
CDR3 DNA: TGTGCCAGCAGCTACGGACCTGGGGATGAAGCTTTCTTT
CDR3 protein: CASSYGPGDEAFF

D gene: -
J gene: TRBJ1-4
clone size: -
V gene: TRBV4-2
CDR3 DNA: TGTGCCAGCAGCCTACAGGGAACTAATGAAAAACTGTTTTTT
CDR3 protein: CASSLQGTNEKLFF

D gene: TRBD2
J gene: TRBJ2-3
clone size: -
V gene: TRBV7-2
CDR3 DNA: TGTGCCAGCAGCCCACTGGGCGGGAGGACCACAAGGGCAGATACGCAGTATTTT
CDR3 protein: CASSPLGGRTTRADTQYF

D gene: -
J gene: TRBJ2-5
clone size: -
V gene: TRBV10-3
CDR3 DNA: TGTGCCATCAGTGACCCGACAGGCAGAGAGACCCAGTACTTC
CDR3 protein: CAISDPTGRETQYF

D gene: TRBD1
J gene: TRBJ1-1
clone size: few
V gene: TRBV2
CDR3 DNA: TGTGCCAGCAGCACAGGGGTGGGAGCTTTCTTT
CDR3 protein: CASSTGVGAFF

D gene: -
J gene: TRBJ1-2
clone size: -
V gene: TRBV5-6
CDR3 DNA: TGTGCCAGCAGCTTGGCCTTTGGGGCGAGTGGCTACACCTTC
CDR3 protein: CASSLAFGASGYTF

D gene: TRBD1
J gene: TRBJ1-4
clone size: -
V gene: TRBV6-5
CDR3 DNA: TGTGCCAGCAGGGGGACAGGTTCAACTAATGAAAAACTGTTTTTT
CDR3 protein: CASRGTGSTNEKLFF

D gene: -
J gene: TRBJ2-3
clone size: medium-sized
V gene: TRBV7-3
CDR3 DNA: TGTGCCAGCAGCTTATTAGGGGTCCTCACAGATACGCAGTATTTT
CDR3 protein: CASSLLGVLTDTQYF

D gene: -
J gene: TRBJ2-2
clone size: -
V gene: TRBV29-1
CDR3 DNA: TGCAGCGTTGAAGCAGCGGGGGAGCTGTTTTTT
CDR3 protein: CSVEAAGELFF

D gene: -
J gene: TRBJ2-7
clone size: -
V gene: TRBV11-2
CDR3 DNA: TGTGCCAGCAGCTTCAGAGGGGGCTACGAGCAGTACTTC
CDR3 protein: CASSFRGGYEQYF

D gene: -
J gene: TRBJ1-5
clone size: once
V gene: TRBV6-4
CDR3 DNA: TGTGCCACCCCGACAAGGGGGAGGGATCAGCCCCAGCATTTT
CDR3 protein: CATPTRGRDQPQHF

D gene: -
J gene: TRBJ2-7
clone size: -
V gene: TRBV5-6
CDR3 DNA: TGTGCCAGCAGCTTGCAGGGGAGTGTGGGTCGCGAGCAGTACTTC
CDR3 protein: CASSLQGSVGREQYF

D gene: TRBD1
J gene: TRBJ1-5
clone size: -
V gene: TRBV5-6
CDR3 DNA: TGTGCCAGCAGCTTGTTCGCGGGTCGCGGGACAGGGAATCAGCCCCAGCATTTT
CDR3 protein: CASSLFAGRGTGNQPQHF

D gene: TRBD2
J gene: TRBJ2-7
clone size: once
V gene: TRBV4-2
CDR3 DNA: TGTGCCAGCAGCCCCCCGTTGACGCCCCTAGCGGGAGGGGAGCAGTACTTC
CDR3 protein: CASSPPLTPLAGGEQYF

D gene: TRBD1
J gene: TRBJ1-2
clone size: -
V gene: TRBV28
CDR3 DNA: TGTGCCAGCAGTGGGACAGGGAATGGCTACACCTTC
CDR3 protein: CASSGTGNGYTF

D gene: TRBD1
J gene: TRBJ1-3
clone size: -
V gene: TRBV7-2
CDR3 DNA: TGTGCCAGCAGCTTAGTAAGGGACAGGTACTCTGGAAACACCATATATTTT
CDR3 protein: CASSLVRDRYSGNTIYF

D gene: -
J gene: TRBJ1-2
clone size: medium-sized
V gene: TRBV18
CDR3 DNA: TGTGCCAGCTCACGAGGGGGGAACTATGGCTACACCTTC
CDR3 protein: CASSRGGNYGYTF

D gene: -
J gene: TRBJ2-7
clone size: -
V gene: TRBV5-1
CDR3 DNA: TGCGCCAGCAGCCTGCGGACAGCTACCTACGAGCAGTACTTC
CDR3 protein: CASSLRTATYEQYF

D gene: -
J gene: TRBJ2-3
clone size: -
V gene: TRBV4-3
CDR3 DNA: TGCGCCAGCAGCCAAGATTCCGGGGCCCTCCCTTCTAGCACAGATACGCAGTATTTT
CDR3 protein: CASSQDSGALPSSTDTQYF

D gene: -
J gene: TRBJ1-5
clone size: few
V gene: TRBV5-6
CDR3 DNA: TGTGCCAGCAGCTTTCGGTTTACCAGCAATCAGCCCCAGCATTTT
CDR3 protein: CASSFRFTSNQPQHF

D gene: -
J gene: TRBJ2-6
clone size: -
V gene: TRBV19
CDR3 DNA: TGTGCCAGTACCCCCCTTGGGGCCAACGTCCTGACTTTC
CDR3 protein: CASTPLGANVLTF

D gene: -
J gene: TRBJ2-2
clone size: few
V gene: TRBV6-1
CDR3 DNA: TGTGCCAGCAGGTCGACAGCAAACACCGGGGAGCTGTTTTTT
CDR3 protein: CASRSTANTGELFF

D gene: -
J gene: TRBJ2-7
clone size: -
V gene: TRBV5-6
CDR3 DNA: TGTGCCAGCAGCCCCCGAGACGAGCAGTACTTC
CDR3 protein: CASSPRDEQYF

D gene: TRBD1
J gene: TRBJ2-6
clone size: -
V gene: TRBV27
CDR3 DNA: TGTGCCAGCAGTCCCATCTATGAGACAGGGGGCATGTGGTCTGGGGCCAACGTCCTGACTTTC
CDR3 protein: CASSPIYETGGMWSGANVLTF

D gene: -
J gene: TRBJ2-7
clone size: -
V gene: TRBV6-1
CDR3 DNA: TGTGCCAGCAGTGAAGGACAAGGGTTACCCTACGAGCAGTACTTC
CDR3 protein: CASSEGQGLPYEQYF

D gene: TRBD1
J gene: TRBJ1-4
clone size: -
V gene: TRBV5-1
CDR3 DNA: TGCGCCAGCAGCCCGACAGGGGGCCAGGCCCGGGAAAAACTGTTTTTT
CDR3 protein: CASSPTGGQAREKLFF

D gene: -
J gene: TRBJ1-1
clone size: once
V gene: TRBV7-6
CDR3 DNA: TGTGCCAGCTCGTCTAGGGGCACTGAAGCTTTCTTT
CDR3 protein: CASSSRGTEAFF

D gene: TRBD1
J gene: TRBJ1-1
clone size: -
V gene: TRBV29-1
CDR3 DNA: TGCAGCGTTGGATCTTGGACAGGGGATATTGAAGCTTTCTTT
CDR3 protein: CSVGSWTGDIEAFF

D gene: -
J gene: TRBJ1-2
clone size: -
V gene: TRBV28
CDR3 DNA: TGTGCCAGCAGTCTTGGACCTCTCTATGGCTACACCTTC
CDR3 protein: CASSLGPLYGYTF

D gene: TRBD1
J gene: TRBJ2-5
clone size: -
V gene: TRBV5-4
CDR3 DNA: TGTGCCAGCAGCTTTAGACAGGGGAGGGAGACCCAGTACTTC
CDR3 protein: CASSFRQGRETQYF

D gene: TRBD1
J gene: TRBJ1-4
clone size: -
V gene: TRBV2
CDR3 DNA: TGTGCCAGCAGTCGGACAGGGGAACCTAATGAAAAACTGTTTTTT
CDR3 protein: CASSRTGEPNEKLFF

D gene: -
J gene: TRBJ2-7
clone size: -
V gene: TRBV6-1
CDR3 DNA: TGTGCCAGCACTTTCTGGGGAGGCTCCTACGAGCAGTACTTC
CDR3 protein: CASTFWGGSYEQYF

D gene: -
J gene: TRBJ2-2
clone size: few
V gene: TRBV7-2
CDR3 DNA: TGTGCCAGCAGCTTAAAGAGGGGTCCCGGGGAGCTGTTTTTT
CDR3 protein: CASSLKRGPGELFF